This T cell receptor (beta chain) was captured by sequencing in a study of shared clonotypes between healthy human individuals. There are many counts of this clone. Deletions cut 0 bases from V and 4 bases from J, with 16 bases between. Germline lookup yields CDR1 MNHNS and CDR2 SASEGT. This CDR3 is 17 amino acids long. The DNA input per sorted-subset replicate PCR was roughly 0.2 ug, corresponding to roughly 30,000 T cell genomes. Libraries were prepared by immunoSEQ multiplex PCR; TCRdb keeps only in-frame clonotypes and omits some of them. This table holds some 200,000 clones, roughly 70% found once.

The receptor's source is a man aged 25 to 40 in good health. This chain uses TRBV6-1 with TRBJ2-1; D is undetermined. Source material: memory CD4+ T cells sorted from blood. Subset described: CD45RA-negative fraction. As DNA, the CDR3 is TGTGCCAGCAGTGAAGCGCTTTTTCGTAGTAGGTACAATGAGCAGTTCTTC. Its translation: CASSEALFRSRYNEQFF.